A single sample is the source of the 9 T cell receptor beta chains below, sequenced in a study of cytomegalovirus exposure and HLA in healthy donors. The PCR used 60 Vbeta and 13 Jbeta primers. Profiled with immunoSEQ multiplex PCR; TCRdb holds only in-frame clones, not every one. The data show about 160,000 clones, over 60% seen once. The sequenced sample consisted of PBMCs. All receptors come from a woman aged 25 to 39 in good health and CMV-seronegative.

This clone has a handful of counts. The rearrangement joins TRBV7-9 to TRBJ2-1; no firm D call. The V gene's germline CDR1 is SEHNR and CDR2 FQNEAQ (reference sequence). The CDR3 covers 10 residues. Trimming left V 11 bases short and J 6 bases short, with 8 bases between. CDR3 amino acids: CAEIGNEQFF. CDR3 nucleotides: TGTGCCGAGATCGGCAATGAGCAGTTCTTC.

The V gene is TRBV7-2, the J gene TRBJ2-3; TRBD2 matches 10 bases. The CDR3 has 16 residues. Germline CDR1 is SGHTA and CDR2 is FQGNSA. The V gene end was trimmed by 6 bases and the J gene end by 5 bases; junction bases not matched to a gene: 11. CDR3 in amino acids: CASSKLAGAGGDTQYF. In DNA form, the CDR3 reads TGTGCCAGCAGTAAGCTAGCGGGAGCCGGGGGAGATACGCAGTATTTT.

CDR3 in DNA: TGTGCCACGATGGGCTATTCCTACGAGCAGTACTTC. Translating it yields CATMGYSYEQYF. The chain couples TRBV27 to TRBJ2-5; D is unresolved. The J call may not be correct, given that the DNA end is closer to TRBJ2-7. This CDR3 has 12 amino acids. CDR1 and CDR2 (germline): MNHEY, SMNVEV (reference sequence).

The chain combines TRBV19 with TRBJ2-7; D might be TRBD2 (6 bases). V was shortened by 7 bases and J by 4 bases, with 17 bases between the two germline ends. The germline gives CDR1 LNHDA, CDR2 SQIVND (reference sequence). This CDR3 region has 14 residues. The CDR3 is CASTPGVGLYEQYF. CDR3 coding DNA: TGTGCCAGTACGCCGGGGGTCGGGCTTTACGAGCAGTACTTC.

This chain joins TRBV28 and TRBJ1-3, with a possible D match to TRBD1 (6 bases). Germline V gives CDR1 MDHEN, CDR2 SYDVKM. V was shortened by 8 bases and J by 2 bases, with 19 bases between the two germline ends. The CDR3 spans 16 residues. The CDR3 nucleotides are TGTGCCAGCCCGCCCGCCGGGGGGGCGCCTGGAAACACCATATATTTT. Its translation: CASPPAGGAPGNTIYF. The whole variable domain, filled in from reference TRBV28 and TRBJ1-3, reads DVKVTQSSRYLVKRTGEKVFLECVQDMDHENMFWYRQDPGLGLRLIYFSYDVKMKEKGDIPEGYSVSREKKERFSLILESASTNQTSMYLCASPPAGGAPGNTIYFGEGSWLTVV.

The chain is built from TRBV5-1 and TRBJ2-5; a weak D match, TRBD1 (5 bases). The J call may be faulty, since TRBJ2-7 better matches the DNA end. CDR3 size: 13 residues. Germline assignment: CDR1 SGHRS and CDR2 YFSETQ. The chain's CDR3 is CASSDGHRYEQYF. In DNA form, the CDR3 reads TGCGCCAGCAGCGACGGACACCGTTACGAGCAGTACTTC.

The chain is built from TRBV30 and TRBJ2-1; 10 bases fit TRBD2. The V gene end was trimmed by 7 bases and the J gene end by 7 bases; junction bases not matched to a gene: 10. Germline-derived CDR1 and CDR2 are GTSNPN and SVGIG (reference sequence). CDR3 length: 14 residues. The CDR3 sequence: CASVGGTSVNEQFF. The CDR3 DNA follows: TGTGCCTCCGTCGGGGGGACTAGCGTGAATGAGCAGTTCTTC. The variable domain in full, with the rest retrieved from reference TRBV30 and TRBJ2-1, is SQTIHQWPATLVQPVGSPLSLECTVEGTSNPNLYWYRQAAGRGLQLLFYSVGIGQISSEVPQNLSASRPQDRQFILSSKKLLLSDSGFYLCASVGGTSVNEQFFGPGTRLTVL.

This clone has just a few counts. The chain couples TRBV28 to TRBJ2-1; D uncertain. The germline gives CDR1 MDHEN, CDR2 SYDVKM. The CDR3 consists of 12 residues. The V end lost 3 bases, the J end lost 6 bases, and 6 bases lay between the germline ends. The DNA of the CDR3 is TGTGCCAGCAGTTTCATTTCCAATGAGCAGTTCTTC. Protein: CASSFISNEQFF.

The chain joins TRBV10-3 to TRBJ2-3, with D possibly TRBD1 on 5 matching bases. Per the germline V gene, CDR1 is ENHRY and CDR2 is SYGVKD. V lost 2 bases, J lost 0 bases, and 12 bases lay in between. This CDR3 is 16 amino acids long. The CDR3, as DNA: TGTGCCATCAGTGAGACCGACAGATTGAGCACAGATACGCAGTATTTT. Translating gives CAISETDRLSTDTQYF.